This T cell receptor beta chain appears in the sequencing data of a study of blood T cell repertoires in COVID-19. The CDR3 runs to 14 residues. Trimming shortened V by 5 bases and J by 0 bases, and 8 bases separated the two germline ends. Germline CDR1 and CDR2: MDHEN and SYDVKM. Original methodology: Estimation of nucleated cell counts relied on the amplification of reference gene primers. Measured with immunoSEQ multiplex PCR; TCRdb has only the in-frame clones, and not every one. The V and J calls and clone size come from that table; D and trimming were worked out from the DNA. This sample carries about 25,000 clones, roughly 85% of them seen once, and the ten largest clones take approximately 20%. This clone was seen only once.

Sequencing input: peripheral blood. The TCR was taken from a man aged 70-80 years in a cohort sampled during active COVID-19. The chain uses TRBV28 and TRBJ2-1, with a tentative D call TRBD1 (5 bases). This CDR3 is CASSPGLSYNEQFF. The DNA of the CDR3 is TGTGCCAGCAGTCCAGGGCTCTCCTACAATGAGCAGTTCTTC.